The TCR beta chain described here comes from a study of cytomegalovirus exposure and HLA in healthy donors. Study results and limitations: Researchers reported from a later analysis that most CMV-associated TCR beta chains appeared HLA-restricted.

Primers: 60 Vbeta forward and 13 Jbeta reverse. Only in-frame clones appear in the TCRdb table, and some are missing; sequencing was by immunoSEQ multiplex PCR. This table holds some 200,000 clones, 84% found once. The CDR3 totals 15 residues. V lost 3 bases and J 4 bases, leaving 14 bases between the germline ends. Germline V gene data show CDR1 as MGHRA and CDR2 as YSYEKL. Turning to this clone: Its antigen is currently unknown.

Sequencing was performed on PBMCs. The chain recombines TRBV4-1 with TRBJ2-3, with D perhaps matching TRBD2 (7 bases). This receptor was obtained from a woman between 50 and 59 years old in good health and CMV-seropositive. In DNA form, the CDR3 reads TGCGCCAGCAGCCAGGAGGGGGGGTTCCCAGATACGCAGTATTTT. The encoded protein is CASSQEGGFPDTQYF.